The 3 T cell receptor beta chains below were found in one sample sequenced in a study of control samples from healthy donors and cancer patients. Clones were sequenced by immunoSEQ multiplex PCR, and TCRdb holds only the in-frame ones, with some missing. The sample carries 80,000 or so clones, over 85% recorded once. The sample consisted of blood. The receptors stem from a man over 45 in good health.

The chain uses TRBV30 and TRBJ1-4, with D unclear. V lost 7 bases, J lost 0 bases, and 9 bases lay in between. Germline CDR1 reads GTSNPN; CDR2 reads SVGIG (reference sequence). The CDR3 spans 13 residues. CDR3 sequence reads: CASTVATNEKLFF. The CDR3 coding sequence is TGTGCCTCGACGGTTGCAACTAATGAAAAACTGTTTTTT.

The rearrangement links TRBV3-1 (or the pseudogene TRBV3-2) to TRBJ1-3; 7 nucleotides agree with TRBD1. Germline V lookup: CDR1 LGHDT, CDR2 YNNKEL (reference sequence). Losses at the gene ends were 5 bases for V and 1 base for J; bases not matched to a gene: 5. This CDR3 is built from 15 residues. The CDR3 coding sequence is TGTGCCAGCAGCGAGACAGGGTCTTCTGGAAACACCATATATTTT. Translation gives CASSETGSSGNTIYF.

The J gene is TRBJ2-7, the V gene TRBV11-3; 9 bases line up with TRBD1. This CDR3 is built from 17 residues. Unmatched junction bases numbered 13, after V lost 0 bases and J lost 7 bases. Germline CDR1 and CDR2: SGHNT and YENEEA. CDR3 region: CASSLDGIGQGRLEQYF. In DNA, the CDR3 is TGTGCCAGCAGCTTAGACGGCATCGGACAGGGGCGTTTAGAGCAGTACTTC.